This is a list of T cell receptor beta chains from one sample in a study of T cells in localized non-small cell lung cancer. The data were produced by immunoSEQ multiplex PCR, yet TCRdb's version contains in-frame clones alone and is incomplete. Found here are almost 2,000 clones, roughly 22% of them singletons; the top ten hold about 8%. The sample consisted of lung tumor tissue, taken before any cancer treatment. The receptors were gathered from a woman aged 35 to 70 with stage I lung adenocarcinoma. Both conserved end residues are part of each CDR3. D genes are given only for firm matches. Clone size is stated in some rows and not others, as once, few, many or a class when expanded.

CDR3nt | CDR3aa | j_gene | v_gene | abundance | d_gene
TGTGCCAGCAGTTACTCGATTCTAACAGGGTCTGATGGCTACACCTTC | CASSYSILTGSDGYTF | TRBJ1-2 | TRBV6-8 | - | -
TGTGCCAGCAGCTTAGGTCTTACAGGGGAGGGCTACACCTTC | CASSLGLTGEGYTF | TRBJ1-2 | TRBV11-3 | - | TRBD1
TGTGCCAGCAGTGATCTTCGGGGACCTACCACCTACGAGCAGTACTTC | CASSDLRGPTTYEQYF | TRBJ2-7 | TRBV6-8 | few | -
TGCGCCAGCAGCCAAGATACCGGGACCGGTGAGACCCAGTACTTC | CASSQDTGTGETQYF | TRBJ2-5 | TRBV4-1 | few | -
TGTGCCATCAGTGAGACTAGCGGGGTTCAAGAGACCCAGTACTTC | CAISETSGVQETQYF | TRBJ2-5 | TRBV10-3 | - | TRBD2
TGTGCCAGCTCACCAACGGGAGATGAAAAACTGTTTTTT | CASSPTGDEKLFF | TRBJ1-4 | TRBV18 | - | -
TGTGCCAGCACTCTAAGCAGGGGTTATGGAAACACCATATATTTT | CASTLSRGYGNTIYF | TRBJ1-3 | TRBV11-3 | few | -
TGTGCCAGCAGCGTTATGTCAGGGAATTCACCCCTCCACTTT | CASSVMSGNSPLHF | TRBJ1-6 | TRBV6-8 | medium-sized | -
TGTGCCTGGAATCTGGGGGCCTGGTATGGCTACACCTTC | CAWNLGAWYGYTF | TRBJ1-2 | TRBV30 | - | -
TGTGCCAGCAGCCCGGACAGGGGGAGCTCCTACGAGCAGTACTTC | CASSPDRGSSYEQYF | TRBJ2-7 | TRBV11-3 | - | TRBD1
TGTGCCAGCGCGACTATGACTAGCGGGGGGGTTCTTGAAGATACGCAGTATTTT | CASATMTSGGVLEDTQYF | TRBJ2-3 | TRBV28 | - | TRBD2
TGTGCCAGCAGTGAACGGCTAGCGGGCAATGAGCAGTTCTTC | CASSERLAGNEQFF | TRBJ2-1 | TRBV9 | large | TRBD2
TGTGCCTGGAGCCCATACAGGGGCGAGCAGTACTTC | CAWSPYRGEQYF | TRBJ2-7 | TRBV30 | - | TRBD1
TGTGCCAGCAGCGTATCCGCGGGGCCTTACAATGAGCAGTTCTTC | CASSVSAGPYNEQFF | TRBJ2-1 | TRBV9 | - | -
TGTGCCTGGAGTGTACGTAGGGGGGCCAACGTCCTGACTTTC | CAWSVRRGANVLTF | TRBJ2-6 | TRBV30 | few | -
TGTGCCAGCAGCCCGGGGACAGGGAATGAAAAACTGTTTTTT | CASSPGTGNEKLFF | TRBJ1-4 | TRBV11-3 | medium-sized | TRBD1
TGTGCCATCAGGGGGGGACAGGGAGATACGCAGTATTTT | CAIRGGQGDTQYF | TRBJ2-3 | TRBV6-8 | medium-sized | TRBD1
TGTGCCTGGAACCCGGGGTCGGGTTCAATTACCTTC | CAWNPGSGSITF | TRBJ1-2 | TRBV30 | - | -
TGTGCCAGCAGCACCCCGGGGGCGAACACTGAAGCTTTCTTT | CASSTPGANTEAFF | TRBJ1-1 | TRBV11-3 | medium-sized | -
TGTGCCAGCAGTATGGACAGGGGAAGTGGCTACACCTTC | CASSMDRGSGYTF | TRBJ1-2 | TRBV6-8 | few | TRBD1
TGTGCCAGCAGCGTAGATGAGGGTCGATACTCACCCCTCCACTTT | CASSVDEGRYSPLHF | TRBJ1-6 | TRBV9 | large | -
TGTGCCAGTAGTAATGTACTAGCGGGGGGCCTTAACTACAATGAGCAGTTCTTC | CASSNVLAGGLNYNEQFF | TRBJ2-1 | TRBV19 | once | TRBD2
TGTGCCAGCTCCTCACGGGGAGGAGAGGCTGGGGCCAACGTCCTGACTTTC | CASSSRGGEAGANVLTF | TRBJ2-6 | TRBV18 | - | -
TGTGCCAGCAGTTCCACCGACGCTGATACGCAGTATTTT | CASSSTDADTQYF | TRBJ2-3 | TRBV6-8 | - | -
TGTGCCAGCAGTCCGTCAGGGGGCGCAAATGAAGCTTTCTTT | CASSPSGGANEAFF | TRBJ1-1 | TRBV28 | few | TRBD1
TGTGCCATTAAAGGAAGAGGAGAGAATCAGCCCCAGCATTTT | CAIKGRGENQPQHF | TRBJ1-5 | TRBV19 | few | -
TGTGCCAGCAGCCAACAACAGGGCCCGGGGGAGACCCAGTACTTC | CASSQQQGPGETQYF | TRBJ2-5 | TRBV14 | - | -
TGTGCCAGTAGTGTGAGAGGACTCAGGGGAGATCAGCCCCAGCATTTT | CASSVRGLRGDQPQHF | TRBJ1-5 | TRBV19 | once | -